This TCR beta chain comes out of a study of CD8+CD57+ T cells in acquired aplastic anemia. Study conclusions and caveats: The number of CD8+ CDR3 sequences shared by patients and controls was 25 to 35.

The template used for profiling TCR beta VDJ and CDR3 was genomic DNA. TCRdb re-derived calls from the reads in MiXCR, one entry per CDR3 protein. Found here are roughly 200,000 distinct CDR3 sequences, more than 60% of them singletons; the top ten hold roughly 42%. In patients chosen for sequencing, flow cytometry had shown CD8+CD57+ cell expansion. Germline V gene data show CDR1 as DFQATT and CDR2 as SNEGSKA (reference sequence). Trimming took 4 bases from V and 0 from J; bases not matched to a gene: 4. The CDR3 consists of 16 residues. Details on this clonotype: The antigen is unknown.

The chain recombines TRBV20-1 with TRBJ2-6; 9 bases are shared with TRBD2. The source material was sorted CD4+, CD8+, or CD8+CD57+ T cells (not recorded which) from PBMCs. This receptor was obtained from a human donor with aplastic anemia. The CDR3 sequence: CSATSGALSGANVLTF. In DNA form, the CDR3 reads TGCAGTGCTACTAGCGGGGCTCTCTCTGGGGCCAACGTCCTGACTTTC.